Listed here are 22 T cell receptor beta chains from one sample, sequenced in a study of CD8+CD57+ T cells in acquired aplastic anemia listed by TCRdb under 2018. Expansion of CD8+CD57+ cells had been shown by flow cytometry in the patients chosen for sequencing. The data were produced on an Illumina HiSeq 2000. Genomic DNA served as template for TCR beta VDJ combination and CDR3 sequence profiling. TCRdb took the public reads, trimmed them with fastp at Q25, ran MiXCR for clone calling and kept in-frame beta chains. For every CDR3 protein sequence, its rows merge into one entry that carries the most common genes and DNA. Present in this sample are roughly 200,000 distinct CDR3 sequences, around 60% of which were seen just once. More than 40% of the sample goes to the ten largest clones. Sequencing was carried out using sorted CD4+, CD8+, or CD8+CD57+ T cells (not recorded which) from PBMCs. Receptor source: a human donor with aplastic anemia.

The table lists this clonotype with a few counts. The chain joins TRBV5-1 to TRBJ1-3; D unresolved. Germline lookup yields CDR1 SGHRS and CDR2 YFSETQ. This CDR3 is 14 amino acids long. The V and J ends lost 1 base and 0 bases respectively, with 5 bases between them. The DNA for the CDR3 is TGCGCCAGCAGCTTGTTGAGCTCTGGAAACACCATATATTTT. Protein: CASSLLSSGNTIYF.

The chain joins TRBV19 to TRBJ2-5; 7 bases line up with TRBD2. V shed 1 base, J shed 5 bases, and the junction held 7 bases outside the gene matches. This CDR3 is built from 15 residues. Germline CDR1 LNHDA, CDR2 SQIVND (reference sequence). CDR3 bases: TGTGCCAGTAGTATAGGGGGCGGGGGATATGAGACCCAGTACTTC. Residues: CASSIGGGGYETQYF.

This rearrangement joins TRBV24-1 to TRBJ2-3, with D possibly TRBD1 on 5 matching bases. V lost 3 bases and J lost 0, with 6 bases in between. The germline V gene has CDR1 KGHDR and CDR2 SFDVKD. The CDR3 length is 14 residues. The CDR3: CATSDRGSTDTQYF. CDR3 nucleotides: TGTGCCACCAGTGATAGGGGTAGCACAGATACGCAGTATTTT.

The genes are TRBV19 and TRBJ1-5, with TRBD1 matching over 9 bases. The CDR3 has 13 amino acids. Germline V gene lookup returns CDR1 LNHDA and CDR2 SQIVND (reference sequence). V lost 9 bases, J lost 5 bases, and 5 bases stayed unmatched. CDR3 loop: CASRDREDQPQHF. CDR3 in DNA: TGTGCCAGCCGGGACAGGGAAGATCAGCCCCAGCATTTT.

The chain uses TRBV19 and TRBJ2-7, with D perhaps TRBD2 (5 bases). Trimming cost V 5 bases and J 12 bases, with 17 bases left between them. Germline CDR1 reads LNHDA; CDR2 reads SQIVND (reference sequence). This CDR3 is built from 12 residues. CDR3 sequence (DNA): TGTGCCAGTAGTTTTCTACAAGACTATCTGTACTTC. Protein: CASSFLQDYLYF.

This clonotype was counted only a few times. The V gene is TRBV4-1, the J gene TRBJ2-1; 11 nucleotides agree with TRBD2. The CDR3 spans 15 residues. The V and J ends lost 3 bases and 8 bases, in that order; junction bases with no gene match: 6. CDR1 MGHRA and CDR2 YSYEKL come from the germline V gene. The chain's CDR3 is CASSHPGTSGDEQFF. The CDR3 DNA is TGCGCCAGCAGCCATCCCGGGACTAGCGGAGATGAGCAGTTCTTC.

This clonotype was picked up a small number of times. V and J are TRBV15 and TRBJ1-2; D is unresolved. From germline, CDR1 is LNHNV and CDR2 YYDKDF (reference sequence). Trimming removed 0 bases at V and 5 bases at J, with 7 bases between. The CDR3 contains 13 residues. The CDR3 here is CATSRDPDYGYTF. The DNA of the CDR3 is TGTGCCACCAGCAGAGATCCCGATTATGGCTACACCTTC.

This clonotype was seen ten or more times. The rearrangement joins TRBV5-1 to TRBJ2-3; D might be TRBD1 (5 bases). This CDR3 is 16 amino acids long. Germline V gene data show CDR1 as SGHRS and CDR2 as YFSETQ. Trimming stripped 0 bases from V and 6 bases from J, with 17 bases between. The CDR3 reads CASSLAAGWDGDTQYF. CDR3 sequence (DNA): TGCGCCAGCAGCTTGGCGGCAGGGTGGGATGGGGATACGCAGTATTTT.

The chain carries TRBV9 and TRBJ1-1; the D gene is possibly TRBD1 (6 bases). Germline loops: CDR1 SGDLS, CDR2 YYNGEE. Trimming left V 3 bases short and J 4 bases short, with 16 bases between. The CDR3 is 15 amino acids. The CDR3 DNA is TGTGCCAGCAGCGCCCGGGGACAACGGGGCACTGAAGCTTTCTTT. It translates to CASSARGQRGTEAFF. Complete variable domain (other parts from reference TRBV9 and TRBJ1-1): DSGVTQTPKHLITATGQRVTLRCSPRSGDLSVYWYQQSLDQGLQFLIQYYNGEERAKGNILERFSAQQFPDLHSELNLSSLELGDSALYFCASSARGQRGTEAFFGQGTRLTVV.

J is TRBJ2-7 and V is TRBV15; 11 bases align to TRBD2. The CDR3 is made up of 15 amino acids. Germline CDR1 and CDR2: LNHNV and YYDKDF (reference sequence). V lost 3 bases to trimming and J lost 6 bases; unmatched junction nucleotides: 7. CDR3: CATSRRWGTSGEQYF. The CDR3 DNA is TGTGCCACCAGCAGGAGATGGGGGACTAGCGGCGAGCAGTACTTC.

This clonotype was seen ten or more times. The gene calls are TRBV12-3 or TRBV12-4 and TRBJ1-6; TRBD1 aligns across 7 bases. V lost 4 bases to trimming and J lost 6 bases; unmatched junction nucleotides: 6. CDR3 length equals 15 residues. The CDR3 nucleotides are TGTGCCAGCAGTTCAGTGAGGGGGCTTAATTCACCCCTCCACTTT. Translation: CASSSVRGLNSPLHF.

The chain joins TRBV7-2 to TRBJ1-1, with a tentative D call TRBD1 (5 bases). This CDR3 has 14 amino acids. Trimming left V 1 base short and J 6 bases short, with 12 bases between. Germline CDR1 reads SGHTA; CDR2 reads FQGNSA. DNA of the CDR3: TGTGCCAGCAGCTTAGTAGGATGGACACCTGAAGCTTTCTTT. Translation gives CASSLVGWTPEAFF.

As for this clonotype: The junction differs from germline at one of its ends, possibly a read error. For the CDR3, the DNA is TGTGCTAGCAGTCTAGAGGCAGGGACTGAAGCTTTCTTT. Its translation is CASSLEAGTEAFF. The chain recombines TRBV7-8 with TRBJ1-1, with D possibly being TRBD1 (5 bases). The CDR3 totals 13 residues. Germline-derived CDR1 and CDR2 are SGHVS and FQNEAQ.

The chain joins TRBV19 to TRBJ2-5; perhaps TRBD1 as D (5 bases). The V gene lost 4 bases and the J gene lost 2 bases, with 11 bases spanning the gap. The CDR3 is 14 residues long. Germline V gene sequence: CDR1 LNHDA, CDR2 SQIVND (reference sequence). The CDR3 region is CASSTSAGQETQYF. The DNA for the CDR3 is TGTGCCAGTAGTACATCGGCAGGGCAAGAGACCCAGTACTTC.

At least ten counts were recorded for this clonotype. The CDR3, as DNA: TGTGCCAGCAGCGGCTGGGGGGGATACGACGAGCAGTACTTC. Translation gives CASSGWGGYDEQYF. V is TRBV9 and J is TRBJ2-7; TRBD2 aligns across 7 bases. Germline CDR1 SGDLS, CDR2 YYNGEE. CDR3 size: 14 residues. V trimming: 3 bases; J trimming: 5 bases; junction bases outside the gene matches: 8.

The rearrangement joins TRBV6-6 to TRBJ1-5, with no clear D. The CDR3 extends over 14 amino acids. V was shortened by 0 bases and J by 7 bases, with 10 bases between the two germline ends. Germline values: CDR1 MNHNY, CDR2 SVGAGI (reference sequence). The DNA for the CDR3 is TGTGCCAGCAGTTACTCGACCGGGGAACAGCCCCAGCATTTT. Residues: CASSYSTGEQPQHF.

The gene calls are TRBV24-1 and TRBJ2-3; possibly TRBD1 for D (5 bases). The ends were cut back, 1 base at V and 0 bases at J, with 16 bases in the middle. Germline V gives CDR1 KGHDR, CDR2 SFDVKD. This CDR3 region has 18 residues. CDR3 DNA: TGTGCCACCAGTGATTTCGGGCATTCAAGGGGAAGCACAGATACGCAGTATTTT. It codes for CATSDFGHSRGSTDTQYF.

The sample holds one count of this clonotype. The chain carries TRBV9 and TRBJ2-7, with 7 nucleotides matching TRBD2. The CDR3 totals 13 residues. J gave up 6 bases and V 0 bases, and 3 bases lay outside the gene matches. Germline V gene data show CDR1 as SGDLS and CDR2 as YYNGEE. Written as DNA, the CDR3 is TGTGCCAGCAGCGTAGGTTGGGGGGGCGAGCAGTACTTC. It yields the protein CASSVGWGGEQYF.

The V gene is TRBV15, the J gene TRBJ2-1, with 8 bases identical to TRBD1. Germline V CDR1 and CDR2: LNHNV, YYDKDF (reference sequence). This CDR3 comprises 13 residues. V was clipped by 6 bases and J by 2 bases; unmatched bases: 0. The chain's CDR3 is CATRDRAYNEQFF. Here the CDR3 DNA reads TGTGCCACCAGGGACAGGGCCTACAATGAGCAGTTCTTC.

Concerning this clonotype: One end of the junction does not line up with germline, which may come from a read error. The chain combines TRBV24-1 with TRBJ2-1; D ambiguous. The CDR3 spans 11 residues. The germline gives CDR1 KGHDR, CDR2 SFDVKD. The CDR3 protein is CATSQESVQLF. CDR3 DNA: TGTGCCACCTCCCAGGAAAGTGTGCAGCTCTTC.

This clonotype has at least ten counts. The chain combines TRBV2 with TRBJ1-6; 11 bases line up with TRBD1. Trimming at V came to 6 bases and at J to 8 bases, leaving 6 bases not matched to a gene. Germline CDR1 SNHLY, CDR2 FYNNEI. CDR3 length: 15 residues. CDR3 in DNA: TGTGCCAGCAGAGGACAGGGGGCCTCGGATTCACCCCTCCACTTT. This gives the protein CASRGQGASDSPLHF.

This chain joins TRBV10-3 and TRBJ2-7, with 8 bases lining up with TRBD2. V shed 6 bases, J shed 6 bases, and the junction held 10 bases outside the gene matches. Germline CDR1 reads ENHRY; CDR2 reads SYGVKD. The CDR3 spans 14 residues. The CDR3 loop is CAISGTSITLEQYF. The CDR3 bases are TGTGCCATCAGCGGGACTAGTATAACCCTCGAGCAGTACTTC.